This T cell receptor beta chain was profiled in a study of blood T cell repertoires in COVID-19. Germline values: CDR1 SGHTS, CDR2 YDEGEE. The CDR3 extends over 14 amino acids. Trimming took 4 bases from V and 9 from J; bases not matched to a gene: 8. Participants were aged roughly 18 to 89 years from 20 to 30 US areas. Participants had their cohort set by participant-reported clinical history. The authors' processing: Amplified reference gene primers provided the basis for estimating nucleated cell counts. TCRdb's table, derived via immunoSEQ multiplex PCR, lists solely in-frame clones and lacks some. The V and J calls and clone size come from that table; D and trimming were worked out from the DNA. The sample includes under 200,000 clones, around 82% of them seen just once.

The sample consisted of PBMCs or T cells enriched from blood (not recorded which). The clonotype originates from a woman aged 60-75 years with acute COVID-19. V and J are TRBV5-8 and TRBJ2-7; TRBD2 matches at 12 bases. The CDR3 loop reads CASSQTSGSEVQYF. In DNA form, the CDR3 reads TGTGCCAGCAGCCAGACTAGCGGGAGTGAGGTGCAGTACTTC.